This entry concerns a single T cell receptor (beta chain). Its target is not known. Sequence at one end of the junction differs from germline and may be a read error. Germline DNA was extracted too, while blood RNA derived from unsorted whole blood. The authors collected four milliliters of peripheral blood before surgery. A primer in the constant region served to generate TCR beta cDNA from roughly 550 ng of total RNA. Three nested multiplex PCR rounds, a slightly modified ARM-PCR method, built the TCR beta libraries. The study ran its first two PCR rounds for roughly 10 cycles each, using TRBV1-TRBV30 forward primers and a C-beta reverse primer. TCRdb analysed the multiplex PCR reads with MiXCR anew, one entry per CDR3 protein. The sample lists a few hundred thousand distinct CDR3 sequences; 45% to 70% were seen once. The data were taken from a study of tumor-infiltrating lymphocytes in primary liver carcinoma. Study context: The patients had histopathologically diagnosed primary liver carcinoma, and their disease was treated by surgical resection. Among the tumors, stages were T1-T3 N0M0 and sizes about 4.2 to 11 cm.

The CDR3 has 16 amino acids. Findings and limits, study-wide: Lesser overlap characterized tumor-adjacent and tumor-blood pairs relative to tumor region pairs.

The chain combines TRBV12-3 or TRBV12-4 with TRBJ2-2; D gene unclear. The sequenced sample consisted of peripheral blood. The clonotype originates from a woman aged 25 to 39 with primary liver carcinoma and hepatitis B virus infection. The CDR3 sequence: CASRFGQILNTGELFF. CDR3 in DNA: TGTGCCAGCCGTTTTGGTCAGATATTGAACACCGGGGAGCTGTTTTTT.